A selection of T cell receptor beta chains follows, all from one sample in a study of blood T cell repertoires in COVID-19. TCRdb's table, derived via immunoSEQ multiplex PCR, lists solely in-frame clones and lacks some. The sample lists under 300,000 clones, 80% to 90% occurring once. Input material: peripheral blood. The origin of the receptors is a woman between 25 and 40 years old with active or convalescent COVID-19. Both conserved end residues are part of each CDR3. A D gene is named only where the DNA matches it firmly. Only some rows state a clone size, as once, few, many or a class for expanded clones.

TRBV19	TRBJ1-4	TRBD1	.	TGTGCCAGTAGTCCACAAAGGGGCGGAGGGACAGGGAGAGAAAAACTGTTTTTT	CASSPQRGGGTGREKLFF
TRBV6-6	TRBJ2-5	TRBD1	.	TGTGCCAGCAGTAGACAGACAGGGGGATCAGAGACCCAGTACTTC	CASSRQTGGSETQYF
TRBV6-5	TRBJ1-4	.	.	TGTGCCAGCAGTTACGCGGGGGCTGCAACTAATGAAAAACTGTTTTTT	CASSYAGAATNEKLFF
TRBV7-9	TRBJ1-4	.	medium-sized	TGTGCCAGCAGCTTCTTGACTACTCCTGAAAAACTGTTTTTT	CASSFLTTPEKLFF
TRBV7-9	TRBJ2-7	TRBD1	.	TGTGCCAGCAGCTTAGGAGGGGGCGATAGGACGCGCGAGCAGTACTTC	CASSLGGGDRTREQYF
TRBV5-4	TRBJ2-3	TRBD2	.	TGTGCCAGCAGCTACCTGACTAGCGGGGGGGGAACAGATACGCAGTATTTT	CASSYLTSGGGTDTQYF
TRBV28	TRBJ2-1	.	.	TGTGCCAGCAGTTTAGAGGCTTGGGATGAGCAGTTCTTC	CASSLEAWDEQFF
TRBV30	TRBJ1-4	.	few	TGTGCCTGGAGCTTTCGGGGGTTAGGGGAAAAACTGTTTTTT	CAWSFRGLGEKLFF
TRBV19	TRBJ2-2	.	.	TGTGCCAGTAGTATATCTACGAACACCGGGGAGCTGTTTTTT	CASSISTNTGELFF
TRBV6-2/TRBV6-3	TRBJ2-7	TRBD1	.	TGTGCCAGCAGTTATAGGCCGGGACAGAGTCTCCACGAGCAGTACTTC	CASSYRPGQSLHEQYF
TRBV6-2/TRBV6-3	TRBJ2-1	.	.	TGTGCCAGCAGTTACGGCGGGGCCGGGAATGAGCAGTTCTTC	CASSYGGAGNEQFF
TRBV2	TRBJ1-3	.	.	TGTGCCAGCAGTCCCCACGAGGGGGATGGAAACACCATATATTTT	CASSPHEGDGNTIYF
TRBV30	TRBJ2-2	TRBD2	.	TGTGCCTGCCCAAAGGAAGGGACTAGCGGGGGATTCACCGAGTCCGGGGAGCTGTTTTTT	CACPKEGTSGGFTESGELFF
TRBV6-2/TRBV6-3	TRBJ1-2	.	.	TGTGCCAGCAGTTACAGGAGTGGAGATGGCTACACCTTC	CASSYRSGDGYTF
TRBV24-1	TRBJ2-2	.	.	TGTGCCACCAGTGACCCCCTACTCGGCACCGGGGAGCTGTTTTTT	CATSDPLLGTGELFF
TRBV14	TRBJ1-1	.	.	TGTGCCAGCAGCCTGAAACAGGAGAACACTGAAGCTTTCTTT	CASSLKQENTEAFF
TRBV27	TRBJ2-2	.	few	TGTGCCAGCAGTTGGGGGGGGCGGGCCGGGGAGCTGTTTTTT	CASSWGGRAGELFF
TRBV4-3	TRBJ2-1	TRBD2	.	TGCGCCAGCAGCCCGGGGGGGGTCCTCTACAATGAGCAGTTCTTC	CASSPGGVLYNEQFF
TRBV5-6	TRBJ1-1	.	once	TGTGCCAGCAGCTTGGTTGGAGGGGACACTGAAGCTTTCTTT	CASSLVGGDTEAFF
TRBV4-3	TRBJ2-3	TRBD2	.	TGCGCCAGCAGCCCGACTAGCGGTCACACAGATACGCAGTATTTT	CASSPTSGHTDTQYF
TRBV5-1	TRBJ1-6	.	.	TGCGCCAGCAGCAGGGAGAGTAACTATAATTCACCCCTCCACTTT	CASSRESNYNSPLHF
TRBV6-2/TRBV6-3	TRBJ1-5	TRBD1	.	TGTGCCAGCAGTTTTGGCAGGGGGACTTTGAATCAGCCCCAGCATTTT	CASSFGRGTLNQPQHF
TRBV10-3	TRBJ1-1	TRBD1	.	TGTGCCACCGCTTCAGGGGGCCCCACTGAAGCTTTCTTT	CATASGGPTEAFF
TRBV6-2/TRBV6-3	TRBJ2-3	TRBD2	.	TGTGCCAGCAGCAGCGGGGCCAACCCCACAGATACGCAGTATTTT	CASSSGANPTDTQYF
TRBV6-1	TRBJ2-5	.	.	TGTGCCAGCAGTGAATTCCGGGAGACCCAGTACTTC	CASSEFRETQYF
TRBV21-1	TRBJ1-6	.	.	TGTGCCAGCAGCAAAGACCCGGGGGGCCCCTATAATTCACCCCTCCACTTT	CASSKDPGGPYNSPLHF
TRBV19	TRBJ1-1	.	few	TGTGCCAGTAGTCATCAGCGGAACACTGAAGCTTTCTTT	CASSHQRNTEAFF
TRBV29-1	TRBJ1-2	TRBD1	.	TGCAGCGTTGAACCTAACAGGGGAAGTAGTGGCTACACCTTC	CSVEPNRGSSGYTF
TRBV9	TRBJ1-2	TRBD1	.	TGTGCCAGCAGCGTAGGGGGACAGGGGGTTGGCTACACCTTC	CASSVGGQGVGYTF
TRBV7-3	TRBJ1-1	.	once	TGTGCCAGCAGTCCCACGGGGGTCAGGGACACTGAAGCTTTCTTT	CASSPTGVRDTEAFF
TRBV7-2	TRBJ2-1	TRBD2	.	TGTGCCAGCAGCTTAACTAGCGGGGGGGCCGCTGAGCAGTTCTTC	CASSLTSGGAAEQFF
TRBV5-6	TRBJ1-5	.	few	TGTGCCAGCAGCTGGGGGGGGCCAGGCAATCAGCCCCAGCATTTT	CASSWGGPGNQPQHF
TRBV30	TRBJ1-4	.	.	TGTGCCTGGAGTACCCGGGCGGGGGTCGGGAATGAAAAACTGTTTTTT	CAWSTRAGVGNEKLFF
TRBV10-3	TRBJ1-5	TRBD1	.	TGTGCCATCAGTGAGCTTCCAGGGGGTGGCAATCAGCCCCAGCATTTT	CAISELPGGGNQPQHF
TRBV27	TRBJ1-5	.	once	TGTGCCAGCAGTTCAGGAAGGGGTGATCAGCCCCAGCATTTT	CASSSGRGDQPQHF
TRBV4-2	TRBJ2-3	.	.	TGTGCCAGCAGCCTCCGGTATGGCGTTCGGGGGAACACAGATACGCAGTATTTT	CASSLRYGVRGNTDTQYF
TRBV27	TRBJ2-2	.	.	TGTGCCAGCAGGAACCTGACAGGGAACACCGGGGAGCTGTTTTTT	CASRNLTGNTGELFF
TRBV15	TRBJ1-3	.	few	TGTGCCACCAGCAGAGTACGAGGATATCCCTGGGACACCATATATTTT	CATSRVRGYPWDTIYF
TRBV25-1	TRBJ1-6	TRBD1	.	TGTGCCAGCAGTGAATGGGGACAGGGAGTAGGTTCACCCCTCCACTTT	CASSEWGQGVGSPLHF
TRBV6-5	TRBJ1-2	.	.	TGTGCCGGCGGGACCCCGGCTAACTATGGCTACACCTTC	CAGGTPANYGYTF
TRBV29-1	TRBJ2-5	.	.	TGCAGCGCCGGACAGCGGTCGGAGACCCAGTACTTC	CSAGQRSETQYF
TRBV7-2	TRBJ1-1	TRBD1	once	TGTGCCAGCAGCTTAAAGAGGGGGCAGGGTGAAGCTTTCTTT	CASSLKRGQGEAFF
TRBV30	TRBJ2-1	TRBD2	.	TGTGCCTGGAGTAGGACTAGCGGGGTGGTTGGTGAGCAGTTCTTC	CAWSRTSGVVGEQFF
TRBV7-2	TRBJ1-2	TRBD1	.	TGTGCCAGCAGACCCTCCGGGACAGGGTATTATGGCTACACCTTC	CASRPSGTGYYGYTF
TRBV5-6	TRBJ1-4	.	.	TGTGCCAGCAGCTTTCGGGTGACTAATGAAAAACTGTTTTTT	CASSFRVTNEKLFF
TRBV18	TRBJ1-4	TRBD1	few	TGTGCCAGCTCACCCAAGACAGGGTACAGTGAAAAACTGTTTTTT	CASSPKTGYSEKLFF
TRBV3-1/TRBV3-2	TRBJ2-5	TRBD1	.	TGTGCCAGCAGCCAAGGGGGACAGGTGATAGAGACCCAGTACTTC	CASSQGGQVIETQYF
TRBV5-5	TRBJ2-1	.	.	TGTGCCAGCAGCTTGAACAGTCCAAATGAGCAGTTCTTC	CASSLNSPNEQFF